This T cell receptor beta chain emerged from a study of cytomegalovirus exposure and HLA in healthy donors. This clone is labeled medium-sized. The PCR contained 60 Vbeta and 13 Jbeta primers. Data came from immunoSEQ multiplex PCR; TCRdb stores just in-frame clones and leaves some out. The sample includes about 90,000 clones, around 80% of them seen just once. Sequencing used PBMCs. This TCR was sampled from a man aged 25-45 years in good health and CMV-seronegative.

The CDR3 nucleotides read TGTGCCAGCAGCTTAGAAACAGGGGGCGAGGAAAAACTGTTTTTT. Protein product: CASSLETGGEEKLFF. V and J are TRBV7-6 and TRBJ1-4; 9 positions agree with TRBD1. The CDR3 totals 15 residues. Germline CDR1 is SGHVS and CDR2 is FNYEAQ. V was clipped by 1 base and J by 8 bases; unmatched bases: 5. The full variable domain, in which reference TRBV7-6 and TRBJ1-4 provide the parts outside the CDR3, is GAGVSQSPRYKVTKRGQDVALRCDPISGHVSLYWYRQALGQGPEFLTYFNYEAQQDKSGLPNDRFSAERPEGSISTLTIQRTEQRDSAMYRCASSLETGGEEKLFFGSGTQLSVL.